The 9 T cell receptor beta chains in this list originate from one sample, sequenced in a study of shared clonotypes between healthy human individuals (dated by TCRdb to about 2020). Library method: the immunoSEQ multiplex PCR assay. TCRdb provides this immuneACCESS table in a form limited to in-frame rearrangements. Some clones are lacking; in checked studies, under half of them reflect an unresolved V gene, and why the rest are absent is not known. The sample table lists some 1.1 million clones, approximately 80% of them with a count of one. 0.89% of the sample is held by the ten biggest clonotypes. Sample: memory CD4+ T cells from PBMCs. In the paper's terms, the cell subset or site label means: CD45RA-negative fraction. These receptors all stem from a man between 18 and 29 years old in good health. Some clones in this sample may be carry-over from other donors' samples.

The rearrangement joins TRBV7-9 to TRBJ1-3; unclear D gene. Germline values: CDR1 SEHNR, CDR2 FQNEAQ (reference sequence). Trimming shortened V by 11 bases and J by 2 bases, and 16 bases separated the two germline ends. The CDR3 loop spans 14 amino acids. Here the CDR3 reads CAALSSTAGNTIYF. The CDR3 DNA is TGTGCCGCTCTTAGTAGTACAGCTGGAAACACCATATATTTT. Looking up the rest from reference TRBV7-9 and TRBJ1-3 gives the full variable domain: DTGVSQNPRHKITKRGQNVTFRCDPISEHNRLYWYRQTLGQGPEFLTYFQNEAQLEKSRLLSDRFSAERPKGSFSTLEIQRTEQGDSAMYLCAALSSTAGNTIYFGEGSWLTVV.

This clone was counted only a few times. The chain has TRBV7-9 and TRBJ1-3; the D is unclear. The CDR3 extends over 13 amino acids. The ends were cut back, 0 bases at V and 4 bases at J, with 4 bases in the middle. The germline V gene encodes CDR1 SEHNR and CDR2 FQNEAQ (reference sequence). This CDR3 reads CASSLAWGNTIYF. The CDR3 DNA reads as TGTGCCAGCAGCTTAGCGTGGGGAAACACCATATATTTT.

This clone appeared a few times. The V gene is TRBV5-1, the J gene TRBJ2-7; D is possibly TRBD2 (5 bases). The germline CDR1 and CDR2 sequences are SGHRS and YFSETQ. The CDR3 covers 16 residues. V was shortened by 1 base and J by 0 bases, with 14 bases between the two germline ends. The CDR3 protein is CASSLIRGGSSYEQYF. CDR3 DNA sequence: TGCGCCAGCAGCTTGATCCGGGGTGGCAGCTCCTACGAGCAGTACTTC.

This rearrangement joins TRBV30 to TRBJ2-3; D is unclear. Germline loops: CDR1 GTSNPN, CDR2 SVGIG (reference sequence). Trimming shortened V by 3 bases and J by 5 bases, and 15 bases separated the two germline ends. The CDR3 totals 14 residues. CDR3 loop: CAWRPGLGRDTQYF. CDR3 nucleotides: TGTGCCTGGAGACCCGGGCTTGGGCGAGATACGCAGTATTTT.

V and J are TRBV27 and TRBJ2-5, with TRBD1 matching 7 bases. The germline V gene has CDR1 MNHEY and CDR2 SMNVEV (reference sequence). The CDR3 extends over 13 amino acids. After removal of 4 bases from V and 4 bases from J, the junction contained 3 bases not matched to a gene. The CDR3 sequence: CASSSRGRETQYF. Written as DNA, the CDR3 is TGTGCCAGCAGTTCCAGGGGGAGAGAGACCCAGTACTTC.

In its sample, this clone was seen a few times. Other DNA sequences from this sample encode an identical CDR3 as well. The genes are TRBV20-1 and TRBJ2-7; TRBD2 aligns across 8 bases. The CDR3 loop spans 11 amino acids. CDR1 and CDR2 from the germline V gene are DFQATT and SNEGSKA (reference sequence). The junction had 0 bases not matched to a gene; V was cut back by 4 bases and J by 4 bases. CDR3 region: CSATSGYEQYF. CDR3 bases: TGCAGTGCTACTAGCGGGTACGAGCAGTACTTC.

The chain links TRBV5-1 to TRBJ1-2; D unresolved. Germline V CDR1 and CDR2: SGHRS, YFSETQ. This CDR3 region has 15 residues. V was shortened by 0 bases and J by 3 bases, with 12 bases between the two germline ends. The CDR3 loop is CASSLVVGGDYGYTF. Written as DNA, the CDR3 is TGCGCCAGCAGCTTGGTCGTGGGTGGTGACTATGGCTACACCTTC.

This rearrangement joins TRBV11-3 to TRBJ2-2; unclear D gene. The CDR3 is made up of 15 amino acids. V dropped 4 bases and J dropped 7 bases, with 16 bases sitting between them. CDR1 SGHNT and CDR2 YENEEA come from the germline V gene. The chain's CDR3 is CASSSRGGHGGELFF. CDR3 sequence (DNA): TGTGCCAGCAGCTCCCGAGGCGGTCACGGCGGGGAGCTGTTTTTT.

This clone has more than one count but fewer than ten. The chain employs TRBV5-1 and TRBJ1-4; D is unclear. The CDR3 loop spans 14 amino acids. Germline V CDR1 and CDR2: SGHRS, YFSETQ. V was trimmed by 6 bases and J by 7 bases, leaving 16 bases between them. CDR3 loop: CASTTGLPGEKLFF. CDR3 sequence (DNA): TGCGCCAGCACTACGGGCCTTCCGGGTGAAAAACTGTTTTTT.